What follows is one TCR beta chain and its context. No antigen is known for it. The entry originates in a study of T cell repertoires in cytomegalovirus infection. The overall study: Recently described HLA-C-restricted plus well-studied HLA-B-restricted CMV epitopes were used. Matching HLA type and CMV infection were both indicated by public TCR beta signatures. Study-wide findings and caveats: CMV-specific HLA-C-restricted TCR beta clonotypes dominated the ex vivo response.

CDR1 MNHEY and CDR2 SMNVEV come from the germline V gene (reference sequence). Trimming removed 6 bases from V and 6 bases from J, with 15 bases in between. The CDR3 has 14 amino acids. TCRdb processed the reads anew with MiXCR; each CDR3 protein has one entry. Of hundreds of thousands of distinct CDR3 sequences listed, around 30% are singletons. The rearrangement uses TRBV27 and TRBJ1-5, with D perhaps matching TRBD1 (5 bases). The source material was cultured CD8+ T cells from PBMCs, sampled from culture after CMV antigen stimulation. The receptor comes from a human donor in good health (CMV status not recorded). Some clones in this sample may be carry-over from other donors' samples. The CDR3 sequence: CASSPLGGTQPQHF. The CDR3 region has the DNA TGTGCCAGCAGCCCCCTGGGGGGGACTCAGCCCCAGCATTTT.